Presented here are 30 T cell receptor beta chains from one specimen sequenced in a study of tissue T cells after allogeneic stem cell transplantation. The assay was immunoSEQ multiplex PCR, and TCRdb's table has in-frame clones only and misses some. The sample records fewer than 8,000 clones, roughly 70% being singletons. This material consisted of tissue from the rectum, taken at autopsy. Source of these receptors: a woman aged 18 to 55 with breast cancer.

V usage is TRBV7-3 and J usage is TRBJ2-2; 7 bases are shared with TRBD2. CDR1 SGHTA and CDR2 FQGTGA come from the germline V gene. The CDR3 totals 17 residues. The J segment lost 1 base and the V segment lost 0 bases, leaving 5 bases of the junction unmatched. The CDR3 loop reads CASSLTGAGVNTGELFF. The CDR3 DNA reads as TGTGCCAGCAGCTTAACCGGTGCGGGGGTGAACACCGGGGAGCTGTTTTTT.

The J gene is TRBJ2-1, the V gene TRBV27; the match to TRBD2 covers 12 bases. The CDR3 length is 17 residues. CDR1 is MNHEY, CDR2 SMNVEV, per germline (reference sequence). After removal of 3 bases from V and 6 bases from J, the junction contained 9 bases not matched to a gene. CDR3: CASSLRTSGITTNEQFF. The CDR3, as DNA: TGTGCCAGCAGTTTGCGGACTAGCGGGATAACAACCAATGAGCAGTTCTTC.

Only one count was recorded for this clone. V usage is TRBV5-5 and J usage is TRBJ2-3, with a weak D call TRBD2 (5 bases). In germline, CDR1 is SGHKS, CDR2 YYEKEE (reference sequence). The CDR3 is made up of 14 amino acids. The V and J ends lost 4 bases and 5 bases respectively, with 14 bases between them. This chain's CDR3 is CASSDDSSGDTQYF. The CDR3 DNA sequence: TGTGCCAGCAGCGATGACTCAAGCGGAGATACGCAGTATTTT.

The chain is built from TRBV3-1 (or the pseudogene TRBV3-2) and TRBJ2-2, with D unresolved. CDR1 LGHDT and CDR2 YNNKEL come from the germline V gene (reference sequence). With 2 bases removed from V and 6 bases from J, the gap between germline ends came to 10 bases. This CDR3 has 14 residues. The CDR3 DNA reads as TGTGCCAGCAGCCAACCCACTATTCCCGGGGAGCTGTTTTTT. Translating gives CASSQPTIPGELFF.

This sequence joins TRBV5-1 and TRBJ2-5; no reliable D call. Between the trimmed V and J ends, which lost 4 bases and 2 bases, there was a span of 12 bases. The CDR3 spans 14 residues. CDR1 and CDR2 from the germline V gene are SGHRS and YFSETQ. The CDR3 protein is CASSPLPGQETQYF. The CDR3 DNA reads TGCGCCAGCAGCCCCCTTCCTGGTCAAGAGACCCAGTACTTC.

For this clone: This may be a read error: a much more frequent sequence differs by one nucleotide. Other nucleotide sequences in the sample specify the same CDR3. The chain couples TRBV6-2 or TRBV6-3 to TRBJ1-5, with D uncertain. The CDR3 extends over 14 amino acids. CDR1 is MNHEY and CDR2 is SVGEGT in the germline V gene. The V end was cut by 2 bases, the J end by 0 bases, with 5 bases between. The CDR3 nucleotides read TGTGCCAGCAGTTACAAAAATAGCAATCAGCCCCAGCATTTT. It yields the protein CASSYKNSNQPQHF.

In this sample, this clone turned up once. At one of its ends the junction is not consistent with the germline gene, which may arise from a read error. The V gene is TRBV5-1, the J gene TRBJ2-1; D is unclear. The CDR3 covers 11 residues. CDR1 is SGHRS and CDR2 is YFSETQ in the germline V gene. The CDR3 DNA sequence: TGCGCCAGCCCCCCATTTTGTGAGGCTGTCTTC. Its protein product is CASPPFCEAVF. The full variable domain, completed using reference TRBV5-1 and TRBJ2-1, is KAGVTQTPRYLIKTRGQQVTLSCSPISGHRSVSWYQQTPGQGLQFLFEYFSETQRNKGNFPGRFSGRQFSNSRSEMNVSTLELGDSALYLCASPPFCEAVFGPGTRLTVL.

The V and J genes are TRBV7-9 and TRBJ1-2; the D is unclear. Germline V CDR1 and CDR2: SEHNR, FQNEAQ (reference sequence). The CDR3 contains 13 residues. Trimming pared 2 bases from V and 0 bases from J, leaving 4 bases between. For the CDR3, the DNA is TGTGCCAGCAGCTTACGGACTAACTATGGCTACACCTTC. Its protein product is CASSLRTNYGYTF.

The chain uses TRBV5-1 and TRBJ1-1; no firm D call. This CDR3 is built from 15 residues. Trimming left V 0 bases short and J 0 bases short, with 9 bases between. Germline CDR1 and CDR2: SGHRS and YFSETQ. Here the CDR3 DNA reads TGCGCCAGCAGCTTGGGACATATTTTGAACACTGAAGCTTTCTTT. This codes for CASSLGHILNTEAFF.

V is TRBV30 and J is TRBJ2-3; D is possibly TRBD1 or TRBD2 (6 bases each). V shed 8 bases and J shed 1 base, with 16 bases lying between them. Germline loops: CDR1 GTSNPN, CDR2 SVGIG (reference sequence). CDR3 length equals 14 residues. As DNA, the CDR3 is TGTGCCGGGACCGGGGGCGGCGGCACAGATACGCAGTATTTT. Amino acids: CAGTGGGGTDTQYF.

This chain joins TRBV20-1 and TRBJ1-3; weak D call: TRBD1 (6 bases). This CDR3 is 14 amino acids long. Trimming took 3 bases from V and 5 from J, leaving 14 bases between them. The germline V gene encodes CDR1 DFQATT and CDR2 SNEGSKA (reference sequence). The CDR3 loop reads CSASRDITRNTIYF. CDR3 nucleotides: TGCAGTGCTAGTAGGGACATAACAAGAAACACCATATATTTT.

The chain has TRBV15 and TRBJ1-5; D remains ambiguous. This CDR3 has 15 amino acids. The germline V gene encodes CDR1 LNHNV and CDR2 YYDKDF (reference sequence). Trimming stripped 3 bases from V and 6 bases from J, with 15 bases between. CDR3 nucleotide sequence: TGTGCCACCAGCAGCGGGATTGCCTCGGGTCAGCCCCAGCATTTT. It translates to CATSSGIASGQPQHF.

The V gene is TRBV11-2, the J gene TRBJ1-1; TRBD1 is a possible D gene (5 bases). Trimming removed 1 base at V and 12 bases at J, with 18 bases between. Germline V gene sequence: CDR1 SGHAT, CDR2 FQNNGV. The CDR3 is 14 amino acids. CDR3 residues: CASSLGFGTVDTFF. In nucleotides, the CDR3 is TGTGCCAGCAGCTTAGGGTTCGGGACGGTGGATACTTTCTTT.

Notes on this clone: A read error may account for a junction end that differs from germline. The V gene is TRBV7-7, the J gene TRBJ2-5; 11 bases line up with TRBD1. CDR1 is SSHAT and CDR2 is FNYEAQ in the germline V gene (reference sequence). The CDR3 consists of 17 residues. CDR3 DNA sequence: TGTGCTAGCAGCTTAGGACAGGGGGCCTGGTACCAAGAGACCCAGTACTTC. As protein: CASSLGQGAWYQETQYF.

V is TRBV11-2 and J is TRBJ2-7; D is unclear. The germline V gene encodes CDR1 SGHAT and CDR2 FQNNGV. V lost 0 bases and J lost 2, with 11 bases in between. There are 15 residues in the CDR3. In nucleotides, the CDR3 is TGTGCCAGCAGCTTAGACCCCGATAAGACCTACGAGCAGTACTTC. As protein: CASSLDPDKTYEQYF.

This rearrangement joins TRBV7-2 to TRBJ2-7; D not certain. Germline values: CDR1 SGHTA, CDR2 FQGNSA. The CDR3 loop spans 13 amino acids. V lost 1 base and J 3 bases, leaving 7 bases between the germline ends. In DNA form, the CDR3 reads TGTGCCAGCAGCTTAGACATCCACTACGAGCAGTACTTC. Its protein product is CASSLDIHYEQYF.

The CDR3 nucleotides read TGTGCCACCAGTGGGGGGTACGAGCAGTACTTC. Protein product: CATSGGYEQYF. V is TRBV24-1 and J is TRBJ2-7; TRBD1 or TRBD2 may be the D gene (5 bases each). CDR3 length: 11 residues. Germline V gene lookup returns CDR1 KGHDR and CDR2 SFDVKD. V was trimmed by 5 bases and J by 4 bases, leaving 5 bases between them.

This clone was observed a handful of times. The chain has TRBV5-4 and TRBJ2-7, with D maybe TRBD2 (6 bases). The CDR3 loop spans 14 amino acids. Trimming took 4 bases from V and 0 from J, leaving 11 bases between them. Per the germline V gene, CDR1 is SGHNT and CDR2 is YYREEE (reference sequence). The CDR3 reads CASSARTISYEQYF. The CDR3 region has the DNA TGTGCCAGCAGCGCTAGGACTATCTCCTACGAGCAGTACTTC.

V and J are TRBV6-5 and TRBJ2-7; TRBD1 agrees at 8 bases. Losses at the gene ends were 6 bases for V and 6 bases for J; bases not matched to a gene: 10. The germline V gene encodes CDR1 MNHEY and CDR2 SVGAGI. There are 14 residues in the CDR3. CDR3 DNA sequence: TGTGCCAGCAGAGGACAGGGATGGCTCTTCGAGCAGTACTTC. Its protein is CASRGQGWLFEQYF.

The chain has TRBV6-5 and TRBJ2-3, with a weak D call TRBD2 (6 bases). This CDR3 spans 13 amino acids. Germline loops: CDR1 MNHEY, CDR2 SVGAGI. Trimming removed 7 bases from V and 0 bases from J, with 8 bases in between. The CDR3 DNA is TGTGCCAGCATAGCGGATAGCACAGATACGCAGTATTTT. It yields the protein CASIADSTDTQYF.

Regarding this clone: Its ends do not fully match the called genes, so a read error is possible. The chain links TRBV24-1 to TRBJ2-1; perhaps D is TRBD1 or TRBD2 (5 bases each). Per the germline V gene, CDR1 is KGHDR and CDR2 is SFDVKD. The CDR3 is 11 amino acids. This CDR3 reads CATGDERGWVF. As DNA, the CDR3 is TGTGCCACCGGGGATGAACGGGGCTGGGTCTTC.

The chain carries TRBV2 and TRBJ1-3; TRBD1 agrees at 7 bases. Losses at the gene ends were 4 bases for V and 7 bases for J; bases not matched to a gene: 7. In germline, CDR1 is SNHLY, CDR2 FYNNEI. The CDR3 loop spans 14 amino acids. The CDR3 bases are TGTGCCAGCAGTGCACAGGGGTTTGTGAACACCATATATTTT. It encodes CASSAQGFVNTIYF.

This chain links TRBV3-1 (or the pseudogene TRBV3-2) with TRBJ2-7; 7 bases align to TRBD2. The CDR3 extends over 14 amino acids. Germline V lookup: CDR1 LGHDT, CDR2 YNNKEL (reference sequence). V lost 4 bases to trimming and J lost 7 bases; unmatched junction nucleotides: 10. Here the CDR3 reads CASSPLADRGEQYF. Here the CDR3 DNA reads TGTGCCAGCAGCCCGCTAGCGGATCGGGGGGAGCAGTACTTC.

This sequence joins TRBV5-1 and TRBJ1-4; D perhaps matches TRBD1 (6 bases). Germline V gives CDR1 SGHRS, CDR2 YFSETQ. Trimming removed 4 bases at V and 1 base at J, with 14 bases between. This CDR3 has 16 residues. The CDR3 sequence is CASSPLTGITNEKLFF. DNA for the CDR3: TGCGCCAGCAGCCCACTCACAGGGATAACTAATGAAAAACTGTTTTTT.

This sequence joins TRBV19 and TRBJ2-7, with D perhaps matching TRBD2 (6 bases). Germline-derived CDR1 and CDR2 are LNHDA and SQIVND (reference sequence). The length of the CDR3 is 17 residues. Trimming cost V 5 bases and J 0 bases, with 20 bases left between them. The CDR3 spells CASSPRDLPSSSYEQYF. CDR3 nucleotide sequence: TGTGCCAGTAGTCCCCGGGACTTACCTTCAAGCTCCTACGAGCAGTACTTC.

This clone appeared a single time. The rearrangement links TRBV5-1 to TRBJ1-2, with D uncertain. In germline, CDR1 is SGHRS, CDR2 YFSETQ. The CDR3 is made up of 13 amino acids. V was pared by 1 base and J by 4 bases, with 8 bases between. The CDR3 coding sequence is TGCGCCAGCAGCTTGACGGAGAGCTATGGCTACACCTTC. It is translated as CASSLTESYGYTF.

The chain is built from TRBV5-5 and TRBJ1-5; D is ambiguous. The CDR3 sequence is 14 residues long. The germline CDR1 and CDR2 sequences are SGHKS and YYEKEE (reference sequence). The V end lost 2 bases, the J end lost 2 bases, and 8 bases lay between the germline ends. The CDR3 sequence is CASSLRDGNQPQHF. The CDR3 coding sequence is TGTGCCAGCAGCTTAAGGGATGGCAATCAGCCCCAGCATTTT.

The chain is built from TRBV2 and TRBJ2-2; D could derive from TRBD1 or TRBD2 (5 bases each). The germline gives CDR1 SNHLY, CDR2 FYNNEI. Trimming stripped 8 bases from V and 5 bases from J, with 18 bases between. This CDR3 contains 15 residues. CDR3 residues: CASSREGDGTGELFF. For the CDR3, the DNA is TGTGCCAGCTCCAGGGAAGGGGACGGGACCGGGGAGCTGTTTTTT.

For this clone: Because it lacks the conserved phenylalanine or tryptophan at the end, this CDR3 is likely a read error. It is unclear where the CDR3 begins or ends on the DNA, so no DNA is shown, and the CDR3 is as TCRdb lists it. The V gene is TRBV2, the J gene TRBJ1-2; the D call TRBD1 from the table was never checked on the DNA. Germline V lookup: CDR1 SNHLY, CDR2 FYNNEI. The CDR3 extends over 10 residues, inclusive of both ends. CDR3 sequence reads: CASSTRTVGI.

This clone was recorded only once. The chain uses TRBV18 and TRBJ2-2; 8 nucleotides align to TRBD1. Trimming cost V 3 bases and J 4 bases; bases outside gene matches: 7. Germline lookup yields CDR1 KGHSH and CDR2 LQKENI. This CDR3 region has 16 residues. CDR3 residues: CASSPPTGVATGELFF. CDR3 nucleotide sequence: TGTGCCAGCTCACCGCCGACAGGGGTGGCCACCGGGGAGCTGTTTTTT. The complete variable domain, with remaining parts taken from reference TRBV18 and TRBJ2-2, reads NAGVMQNPRHLVRRRGQEARLRCSPMKGHSHVYWYRQLPEEGLKFMVYLQKENIIDESGMPKERFSAEFPKEGPSILRIQQVVRGDSAAYFCASSPPTGVATGELFFGEGSRLTVL.